Here is one TCR beta chain with its context. The entry originates in a study of blood T cell repertoires in COVID-19. At the level of the study: T cells, B-cell-depleted T cells, or PBMCs provided the cDNA or gDNA that served as material.

Trimming shortened V by 1 base and J by 6 bases, and 7 bases separated the two germline ends. Germline CDR1 reads SGHNT; CDR2 reads YENEEA. CDR3 size: 12 residues. The method was immunoSEQ multiplex PCR; TCRdb's version includes in-frame clones alone and lacks a portion of them. The repertoire consists of tens of thousands of clones, with approximately 80% occurring once and the leading ten covering 10% to 15%. The receptor comes from a human donor in a cohort sampled during active COVID-19. The chain has TRBV11-3 and TRBJ2-7, with a tentative D call TRBD2 (5 bases). What was sequenced was peripheral blood. The CDR3 protein is CASSLAAGEQYF. The CDR3 region has the DNA TGTGCCAGCAGCTTAGCCGCGGGCGAGCAGTACTTC.